This T cell receptor beta chain was sequenced during a study of blood T cells in healthy people across ages. The use of a sample-barcoded 5' primer and a J-beta primer mix characterized a second PCR of 7 to 11 cycles. Tags on each cDNA molecule came from a template-switch adaptor with 12 random nucleotides. From the 5' RACE reads, TCRdb called clonotypes with MiXCR, one entry per CDR3 protein. The repertoire has approximately 1,000,000 distinct CDR3 sequences, 45% of them found once; the top ten carry about 20%. Points from the study as a whole: Nothing was known about donor CMV status, and this possibly confounded expanded clonotype changes. Total diversity from one million sequenced T cells was likely underestimated.

Each sample gave at least 6 million isolated PBMCs. Comment on this clonotype: What it binds is not known.

V was shortened by 6 bases and J by 2 bases, with 16 bases between the two germline ends. CDR1 MNHEY and CDR2 SVGAGI come from the germline V gene. The CDR3 has 15 residues. This chain links TRBV6-5 with TRBJ1-2; possible D gene TRBD1, 6 bases. Source material: blood. The origin of this receptor is an older woman in good health. The DNA for the CDR3 is TGTGCCAGCAGCCACAGGGCACGGGGAAACTATGGCTACACCTTC. This encodes CASSHRARGNYGYTF.